Detailed here is one T cell receptor (beta chain). Libraries were prepared by immunoSEQ multiplex PCR; TCRdb keeps only in-frame clonotypes and omits some of them. Of under 30,000 clones listed, about 86% were seen once; the top ten hold 4% to 6%. The sample originates from a study of ipilimumab plus nivolumab after autologous stem cell transplantation. Per the germline V gene, CDR1 is LNHDA and CDR2 is SQIVND (reference sequence). The CDR3 is 12 residues long. After removal of 10 bases from V and 4 bases from J, the junction contained 1 base not matched to a gene. The clonotype was recovered from a male donor with diffuse large B-cell lymphoma. The rearrangement joins TRBV19 to TRBJ1-5; TRBD1 aligns across 10 bases. Sequenced here: PBMCs, sampled in a trial of ipilimumab plus nivolumab as post-transplant consolidation. The CDR3 region has the DNA TGTGCCACGGGACAGGGGAATCAGCCCCAGCATTTT. Encoded protein: CATGQGNQPQHF.